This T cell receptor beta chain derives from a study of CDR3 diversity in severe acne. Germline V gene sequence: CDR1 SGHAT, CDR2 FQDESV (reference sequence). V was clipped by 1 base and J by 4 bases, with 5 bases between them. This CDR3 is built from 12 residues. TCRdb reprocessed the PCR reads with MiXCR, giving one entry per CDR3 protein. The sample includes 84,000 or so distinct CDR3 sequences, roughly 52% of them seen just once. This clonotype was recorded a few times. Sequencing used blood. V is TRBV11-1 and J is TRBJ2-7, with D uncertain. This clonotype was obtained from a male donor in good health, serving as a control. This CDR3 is CASSLVRYEQYF. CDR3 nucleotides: TGTGCCAGCAGCTTAGTGAGATACGAGCAGTACTTC.